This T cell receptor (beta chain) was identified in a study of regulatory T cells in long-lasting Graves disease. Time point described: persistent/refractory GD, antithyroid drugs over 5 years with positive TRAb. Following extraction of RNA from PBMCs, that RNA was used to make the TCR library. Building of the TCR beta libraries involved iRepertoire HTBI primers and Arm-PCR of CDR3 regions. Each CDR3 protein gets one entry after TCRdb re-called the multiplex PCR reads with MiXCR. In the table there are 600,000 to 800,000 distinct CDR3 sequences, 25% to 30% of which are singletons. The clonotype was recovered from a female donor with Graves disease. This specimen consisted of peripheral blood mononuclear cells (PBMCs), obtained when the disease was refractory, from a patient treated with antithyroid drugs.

Here the CDR3 reads CASSLDRPESPLHF. In nucleotides, the CDR3 is TGTGCCAGCAGCTTGGACAGACCGGAATCACCCCTCCACTTT. The chain employs TRBV5-4 and TRBJ1-6; D is uncertain. V was pared by 0 bases and J by 10 bases, with 11 bases between. Germline V gene lookup returns CDR1 SGHNT and CDR2 YYREEE (reference sequence). The CDR3 spans 14 residues.